The entry below describes one T cell receptor beta chain. No cognate antigen has been identified for it. Base qualities are not recorded, but no much larger clone differs from it by a single base. Moderately to severely active disease, a Clinical Activity Score of at least 3, a NOSPECS grade of at least 4, and a duration under 3 months were present in ophthalmopathy patients. Exclusion was applied to patients with uncontrolled infections, other autoimmune diseases, pregnancy or lactation. Clinical symptoms, serum thyroxine and TRAb, thyroid ultrasound, and orbital computed tomography formed the basis for the diagnoses. PBMCs were isolated from more than 9 ml of fresh peripheral blood by Ficoll-Paque density gradient centrifugation. Total RNA was extracted using Trizol reagent, and RNA quality was assessed on an Agilent 2100 Bioanalyzer. This sample is drawn from a study of T cells in Graves' hyperthyroidism and ophthalmopathy (dated by TCRdb to the late 2010s). Looking at the study overall: Peripheral blood samples were taken at initial diagnosis, before any treatment was given. To identify distinguishing TCR V-J signatures, a discovery cohort of about 100 patients was used, comprising some 45 with Graves' ophthalmopathy and 55 to 65 with stable Graves' hyperthyroidism. Prospective prediction of ophthalmopathy was tested in an independent validation cohort consisting of fewer than 20 hyperthyroidism patients and some 16 patients who later progressed to ophthalmopathy. The 100 discovery patients were divided at random into training and test sets in a 7:3 ratio. The study also compared thyroid tissue and blood T-cell repertoires from more than 5 Graves' hyperthyroidism patients. After blood sampling, hyperthyroidism patients were treated with methimazole at a starting dose of 30 mg daily, and ophthalmopathy patients were treated with high-dose intravenous methylprednisolone. The paper reports TCR Vbeta CDR3 sequencing of over 130 peripheral blood samples: around 45 ophthalmopathy, fewer than 80 hyperthyroidism and around 17 progressor patients.

What the work shows at the level of the full study, not this receptor alone: Ophthalmopathy was separated from stable hyperthyroidism by a 13 V-J signature model, with about 88% sensitivity and roughly 81% specificity obtained in cross-validation and 80%/75% obtained in testing. In validation, the model predicted progression to ophthalmopathy with roughly 70% sensitivity and around 72% specificity, a median of roughly seven months before onset. No statistical method was used to set the sample size in advance, and investigators knew the group allocation. Blood samples also contained most of the expanded thyroid clonotypes (frequency above 0.001), which suggests that blood repertoires may reflect thyroid immune responses.

Looking up the germline V gene yields CDR1 SQVTM and CDR2 ANQGSEA. V is pared back by 3 bases and J by 1 base, with 9 bases lying between the germline termini. The CDR3 starts with the cysteine, ends with the phenylalanine, and has 13 residues. Only CDR3 DNA remains: 39 bases, in frame from the first base. TCR beta CDR3 regions were amplified from RNA transcripts. A first-round RT-PCR of the TCR CDR3 used the HTBI primer set with the Qiagen OneStep RT-PCR kit. Libraries were constructed in a second round of multiplex PCR, after which size selection and purification were carried out. The libraries were sequenced on an Illumina HiSeq2000 using paired-end 100 bp reads. The study's processing was this. SOAPnuke was used to process the raw data, with reads discarded if the reads contained adapters or uncalled bases, had a mean Phred below 15, or lacked an exact constant-primer or identifier match. High-quality paired reads were merged with COPE v1.2.5, and unique nucleotide sequences were defined as clonotypes. MiTCR v1.1 was used to align the clonotypes against IMGT TRBV, TRBD and TRBJ reference segments. The analysis included only V-J combinations with a frequency above 0.0001, which together covered about 99% of the repertoires. The TCS score was defined as the ratio of F50 (clonal expansion) to E x V (chaos), calculated using BLOSUM62-based TCRdist between CDR3 peptides within each V-J. Welch's t-statistics and random forest reduced fewer than 600 V-J features to 13, which were used in a naive Bayes classifier (R e1071). The similarity between thyroid and blood repertoires was quantified using the Morisita-Horn index. TCRdb trimmed the raw reads at Q25, called clones with MiXCR and kept productive beta chains. Each entry is one CDR3 protein sequence, shown with its most common DNA and genes. TCRdb, rather than the study authors, made the V and J calls. For this sample there are around 610,000 distinct CDR3 sequences; 14% to 15% appear just once. Of the sample, roughly 4.3% falls within the top ten clones.

This receptor chain uses TRBV29-1 and TRBJ1-2, with TRBD1 perhaps the D gene, on 5 matching bases. This TCR derives from a woman in her 40s with Graves' ophthalmopathy. Sequenced: blood. In nucleotides, the sequence is TGCAGCGTTGATAGACAGAGTAACTATGGCTACACCTTC. This translates into CSVDRQSNYGYTF. Reference TRBV29-1 and TRBJ1-2 genes cover what lies past the CDR3, so the full variable domain is SAVISQKPSRDICQRGTSLTIQCQVDSQVTMMFWYRQQPGQSLTLIATANQGSEATYESGFVIDKFPISRPNLTFSTLTVSNMSPEDSSIYLCSVDRQSNYGYTFGSGTRLTVV.